This T cell receptor beta chain was captured in a study of cytomegalovirus exposure and HLA in healthy donors. Study observations and caveats: A later analysis revealed that TCR association rates differed between HLA loci, peaking at DRB1 and bottoming out at HLA-C.

The J segment lost 6 bases and the V segment lost 2 bases, leaving 4 bases of the junction unmatched. Germline values: CDR1 SEHNR, CDR2 FQNEAQ (reference sequence). The CDR3 contains 15 residues. The study ran its PCR with 60 Vbeta and 13 Jbeta primers. Clones were sequenced by immunoSEQ multiplex PCR, and TCRdb holds only the in-frame ones, with some missing. The sample holds 200,000 to 250,000 clones, around 80% seen once. About this clone itself: The antigen remains undetermined.

This TCR was recovered from a man aged 25 to 40 in good health and CMV-seronegative. V is TRBV7-9 and J is TRBJ2-1, with 10 bases identical to TRBD2. Sequencing was carried out using PBMCs. The CDR3 DNA is TGTGCCAGCAGCTTACAGCGGGGGGGCTTCAATGAGCAGTTCTTC. Its protein is CASSLQRGGFNEQFF.